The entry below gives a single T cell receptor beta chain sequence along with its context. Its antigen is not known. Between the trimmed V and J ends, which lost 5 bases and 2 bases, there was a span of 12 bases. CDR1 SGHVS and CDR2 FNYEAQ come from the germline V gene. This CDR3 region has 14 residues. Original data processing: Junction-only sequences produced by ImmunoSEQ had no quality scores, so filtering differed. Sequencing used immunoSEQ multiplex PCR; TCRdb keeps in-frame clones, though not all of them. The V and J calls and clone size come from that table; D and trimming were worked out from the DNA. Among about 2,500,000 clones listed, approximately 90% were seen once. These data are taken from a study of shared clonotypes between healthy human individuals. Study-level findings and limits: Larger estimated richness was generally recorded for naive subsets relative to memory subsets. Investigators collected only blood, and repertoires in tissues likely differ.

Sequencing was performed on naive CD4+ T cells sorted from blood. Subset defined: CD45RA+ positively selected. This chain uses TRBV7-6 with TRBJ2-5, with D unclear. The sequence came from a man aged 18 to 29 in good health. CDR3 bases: TGTGCCAGCAGCCTCACAGAGCTTCAAGAGACCCAGTACTTC. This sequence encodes CASSLTELQETQYF. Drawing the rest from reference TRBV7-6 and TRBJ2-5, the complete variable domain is GAGVSQSPRYKVTKRGQDVALRCDPISGHVSLYWYRQALGQGPEFLTYFNYEAQQDKSGLPNDRFSAERPEGSISTLTIQRTEQRDSAMYRCASSLTELQETQYFGPGTRLLVL.